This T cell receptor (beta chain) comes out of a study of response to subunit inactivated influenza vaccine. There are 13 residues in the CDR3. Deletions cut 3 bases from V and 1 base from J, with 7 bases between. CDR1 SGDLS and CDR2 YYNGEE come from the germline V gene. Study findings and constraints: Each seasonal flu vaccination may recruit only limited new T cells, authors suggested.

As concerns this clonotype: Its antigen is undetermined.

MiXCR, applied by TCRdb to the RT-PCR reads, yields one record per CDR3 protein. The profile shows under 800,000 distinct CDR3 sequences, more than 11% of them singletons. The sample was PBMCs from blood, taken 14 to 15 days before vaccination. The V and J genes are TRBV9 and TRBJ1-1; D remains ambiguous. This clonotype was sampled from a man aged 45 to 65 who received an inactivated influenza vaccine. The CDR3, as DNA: TGTGCCAGCAGCGCAGCAGGGAACACTGAAGCTTTCTTT. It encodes CASSAAGNTEAFF.